These T cell receptor beta chains were read from a single sample in a study of T-cell reconstitution after alpha-beta-depleted transplantation in children. TCRdb ran MiXCR on the PCR reads and lists one entry per CDR3 protein. The table includes about half a million distinct CDR3 sequences, roughly an eighth detected once. This sample comprised PBMCs from the stem cell graft donor, obtained from the stem cell graft. The receptors derive from a human donor who donated a stem cell graft to a child with combined immunodeficiency. Both conserved end residues are part of each CDR3. D genes are given only for firm matches.

V	J	D	CDR3
TRBV20-1	TRBJ1-6	-	CSARVGPGNSPLHF
TRBV7-2	TRBJ2-3	-	CASSRWMEDTQYF
TRBV28	TRBJ2-1	-	CASTFLPNNEQFF
TRBV10-3	TRBJ2-4	-	CAISDGSEGKNIQYF
TRBV6-2/TRBV6-3	TRBJ1-1	-	CASSHRDQDLEAFF
TRBV4-3	TRBJ2-2	TRBD2	CASSQETRASGRNTGELFF
TRBV11-1	TRBJ2-3	TRBD2	CASSYTGTSGPSTDTQYF
TRBV10-3	TRBJ2-7	TRBD2	CAISELGIAGTLYEQYF
TRBV9	TRBJ2-1	TRBD2	CASSVAGSGGYNEQFF
TRBV5-1	TRBJ1-1	TRBD1	CASSGGQPMNTEAFF
TRBV19	TRBJ2-1	TRBD2	CASSRPQGLAAPEQFF
TRBV11-3	TRBJ2-3	TRBD1	CASSLQGEVTDTQYF
TRBV4-1	TRBJ1-5	TRBD1	CASSLLGPGGQPQHF
TRBV5-1	TRBJ2-3	-	CASSLGSLDTQYF
TRBV19	TRBJ1-1	TRBD1	CASTYRGPTEAFF
TRBV27	TRBJ2-3	TRBD2	CASTAGGAGTDTQYF
TRBV15	TRBJ1-4	-	CATSRGISTNEKLFF
TRBV6-5	TRBJ2-7	-	CASGEGRREQYF
TRBV12-3/TRBV12-4	TRBJ2-3	-	CASSPSEGAGNPDTQYF
TRBV4-3	TRBJ2-2	-	CASTPGTGGTGSCFF
TRBV29-1	TRBJ1-3	-	CSATASGNTIYF
TRBV7-9	TRBJ2-7	-	CASSLAAGEVGGEQYF
TRBV20-1	TRBJ2-7	-	CSARGNGWRIDSYEQYF
TRBV27	TRBJ2-2	-	CASRAAALSNTGELFF